The entry below gives a single TCR beta chain sequence along with its context. A read error may be the cause here, since a much bigger clone is one base away. This sample stems from a study of blood T cells in healthy people across ages. The germline gives CDR1 SGDLS, CDR2 YYNGEE. CDR3 size: 15 residues. With a J-beta primer mix and a sample-barcoded 5' primer, a second PCR ran about 7 to 12 cycles. TCRdb re-called the 5' RACE reads with MiXCR, one entry per CDR3 protein. This sample has around 870,000 distinct CDR3 sequences, with 25% to 35% found just once. Isolation of PBMCs gave at least 7 million cells per sample.

The TCR comes from a woman older than 75 in good health. The sample was blood. V usage is TRBV9 and J usage is TRBJ2-1; 8 bases are shared with TRBD2. Here the CDR3 reads CASSVDGGAYNEQVF. The CDR3 DNA reads TGTGCCAGCAGCGTAGACGGGGGGGCCTACAATGAGCAGGTCTTC. Drawing the rest from reference TRBV9 and TRBJ2-1, the complete variable domain is DSGVTQTPKHLITATGQRVTLRCSPRSGDLSVYWYQQSLDQGLQFLIQYYNGEERAKGNILERFSAQQFPDLHSELNLSSLELGDSALYFCASSVDGGAYNEQVFGPGTRLTVL.